The source of this T cell receptor (beta chain) is a study of blood T cell repertoires in COVID-19. Authors' data handling: The assay estimated nucleated cells by amplifying reference gene primers. The table came from immunoSEQ multiplex PCR; TCRdb's copy has only in-frame clones and leaves some out. V and J calls and clone size come straight from that table; D and trimming were deduced from the DNA. The data hold approximately 40,000 clones, with nearly 90% observed a single time. Trimming pared 5 bases from V and 5 bases from J, leaving 21 bases between. The germline V gene has CDR1 LNHDA and CDR2 SQIVND (reference sequence). This CDR3 has 16 residues. This clone has just one count.

The sequence was collected from a human donor in a cohort sampled during active COVID-19. Input material: peripheral blood. The rearrangement uses TRBV19 and TRBJ1-2, with D tentatively TRBD1 (6 bases). CDR3 nucleotides: TGTGCCAGTAGTCTACGGACAGCCAAGGGCCCTTATGGCTACACCTTC. Amino acids: CASSLRTAKGPYGYTF. Variable domain in full (rest from reference TRBV19 and TRBJ1-2): DGGITQSPKYLFRKEGQNVTLSCEQNLNHDAMYWYRQDPGQGLRLIYYSQIVNDFQKGDIAEGYSVSREKKESFPLTVTSAQKNPTAFYLCASSLRTAKGPYGYTFGSGTRLTVV.